The 4 T cell receptor beta chains listed next were all sequenced from one sample in a study of regulatory T cells in long-lasting Graves disease. Through Arm-PCR of CDR3 regions and iRepertoire HTBI primers, TCR beta libraries were built. TCRdb re-derived calls from the multiplex PCR reads in MiXCR, one entry per CDR3 protein. This sample yields about 470,000 distinct CDR3 sequences, of which 15% are seen a single time; roughly a sixth belongs to the top ten. Regarding time point: newly diagnosed GD, antithyroid drugs for less than 3 months. The TCR library used RNA extracted from PBMCs. The same sample was also studied in work on T cells in Graves' hyperthyroidism and ophthalmopathy.

Sample: peripheral blood mononuclear cells (PBMCs), taken at new diagnosis, from a patient treated with antithyroid drugs. These receptors originate from a woman aged 25 to 39 with Graves disease.

In regard to this clonotype: A far larger clone is just one base off, so this is likely a read error. The rearrangement links TRBV7-9 to TRBJ1-4; TRBD1 agrees at 8 bases. After removal of 4 bases from V and 0 bases from J, the junction contained 1 base not matched to a gene. The CDR3 sequence is 15 residues long. Per the germline V gene, CDR1 is SEHNR and CDR2 is FQNEAQ (reference sequence). The chain's CDR3 is CASSSQGATNEKLFF. The CDR3 DNA is TGTGCCAGCAGCTCACAGGGGGCAACTAATGAAAAACTGTTTTTT.

In its sample, this clonotype was seen once. A much larger clone differs from this one at a single base, so this may be a read error. Without the conserved terminal phenylalanine or tryptophan, this CDR3 likely stems from a read error. The DNA is omitted, as the CDR3 cannot be located on it reliably, and the CDR3 follows TCRdb's listing. The J gene is TRBJ2-3, the V gene TRBV27; no check of the table's D call, TRBD1, against the DNA was made. The germline CDR1 and CDR2 sequences are MNHEY and SMNVEV (reference sequence). The CDR3 contains 14 residues when both ends are counted. CDR3 sequence reads: CASSAYRVAETQYL.

This clonotype showed up just a few times. The chain links TRBV3-1 to TRBJ2-5, with D perhaps matching TRBD2 (6 bases). CDR1 is LGHDT, CDR2 YNNKEL, per germline (reference sequence). This CDR3 comprises 16 residues. V lost 5 bases and J lost 7, with 23 bases in between. In DNA, the CDR3 is TGTGCCAGCAGCACGCCTTGGGAGTCTCAGGGAGGGACCCAGTACTTC. This translates into CASSTPWESQGGTQYF.

Regarding this clonotype: This may be a read error, as it is one base from a much larger clone. The V and J genes are TRBV2 and TRBJ2-5, with TRBD1 as a possible D gene (5 bases). Germline V CDR1 and CDR2: SNHLY, FYNNEI. The CDR3 length is 14 residues. The CDR3, as DNA: TGTACCAGCAGTGAAGAAGGGGCTGGAGAGACCCAGTACTTC. Its translation is CTSSEEGAGETQYF.